Shown below are 8 T cell receptor beta chains from a single sample sequenced in a study of glioma-infiltrating T cells. Using RNA template, CDR3s of TCR alpha and beta were amplified with iRepertoire arm-PCR. One entry per CDR3 protein results from TCRdb running MiXCR on the multiplex PCR reads. This sample has under 200,000 distinct CDR3 sequences, with 32% found just once. What was sequenced was glioma tissue, nonneoplastic brain tissue, or PBMCs (not recorded which). These receptors were taken from a human donor with low-grade glioma or glioblastoma, undergoing nonglioma brain surgery, or in good health (not recorded which).

This clonotype was found many times. J is TRBJ1-3 and V is TRBV25-1; possibly TRBD1 for D (5 bases). Trimming removed 3 bases at V and 12 bases at J, with 18 bases between. The length of the CDR3 is 14 residues. Germline CDR1 and CDR2: MGHDK and SYGVNS. The CDR3 DNA is TGTGCCAGCAGTGAGACAGAAACTCTATTTGGCATATATTTT. Translated: CASSETETLFGIYF.

This clonotype was seen only a few times. This chain joins TRBV7-9 and TRBJ2-7; 8 bases line up with TRBD2. Germline V gene lookup returns CDR1 SEHNR and CDR2 FQNEAQ (reference sequence). This CDR3 spans 14 amino acids. With 3 bases clipped from V and 4 bases from J, the junction kept 5 bases outside the gene matches. The CDR3 DNA reads as TGTGCCAGCAGCTTGACTAGCGTGGGTTACGAGCAGTACTTC. Its protein product is CASSLTSVGYEQYF.

This clonotype was seen ten or more times. V gene TRBV6-1 combines with J gene TRBJ2-1, with a tentative D call TRBD2 (7 bases). Germline CDR1 reads MNHNS; CDR2 reads SASEGT. The CDR3 totals 15 residues. Trimming took 6 bases from V and 7 from J, leaving 19 bases between them. CDR3 DNA: TGTGCCAGCAGGGGGGAGGGGGAGGGCCGAAATGAGCAGTTCTTC. Its translation is CASRGEGEGRNEQFF.

CDR3 in amino acids: CAISETPTTGGGETQYF. CDR3 in DNA: TGTGCCATCAGTGAGACCCCCACGACAGGGGGCGGAGAGACCCAGTACTTC. The chain employs TRBV10-3 and TRBJ2-5; 10 bases line up with TRBD1. Germline-derived CDR1 and CDR2 are ENHRY and SYGVKD. This CDR3 has 17 residues. The J segment lost 4 bases and the V segment lost 2 bases, leaving 10 bases of the junction unmatched.

This clonotype was seen at least ten times. The chain is built from TRBV27 and TRBJ1-3, with a tentative D call TRBD1 (6 bases). Between the trimmed V and J ends, which lost 7 bases and 3 bases, there was a span of 16 bases. CDR3 length: 15 residues. Germline CDR1 is MNHEY and CDR2 is SMNVEV (reference sequence). The CDR3 DNA reads TGTGCCAGCAAAACCGACCAGGGGATTGGAAACACCATATATTTT. Translating it yields CASKTDQGIGNTIYF.

This clonotype showed up many times. The chain joins TRBV12-3 or TRBV12-4 to TRBJ1-3, with no clear D. The CDR3 extends over 14 amino acids. Trimming removed 3 bases from V and 0 bases from J, with 6 bases in between. CDR3 DNA: TGTGCCAGCAGTTTTAGAGTCTCTGGAAACACCATATATTTT. This codes for CASSFRVSGNTIYF.

This clonotype was seen a handful of times. The chain is built from TRBV11-2 and TRBJ2-5, with D maybe TRBD2 (5 bases). The germline V and J ends were trimmed by 5 bases and 5 bases, with 15 bases remaining between them. CDR1 and CDR2 (germline): SGHAT, FQNNGV. The CDR3 is 14 residues long. Here the CDR3 DNA reads TGTGCCAGCAGCATCTCGGACGGCGGGGAGACCCAGTACTTC. Protein product: CASSISDGGETQYF.

Worth noting for this clonotype: A much more abundant neighbour one base away suggests this may be a read error. The V gene is TRBV18, the J gene TRBJ1-5, with 7 bases lining up with TRBD1. Germline CDR1 is KGHSH and CDR2 is LQKENI. This CDR3 has 16 residues. With V trimmed by 9 bases and J by 0 bases, 11 bases remained unmatched. As DNA, the CDR3 is TGTGCCAGATCTCAAGGACAGGTTTATAGCAATCAGCCCCAGCATTTT. Translated, it gives CARSQGQVYSNQPQHF.